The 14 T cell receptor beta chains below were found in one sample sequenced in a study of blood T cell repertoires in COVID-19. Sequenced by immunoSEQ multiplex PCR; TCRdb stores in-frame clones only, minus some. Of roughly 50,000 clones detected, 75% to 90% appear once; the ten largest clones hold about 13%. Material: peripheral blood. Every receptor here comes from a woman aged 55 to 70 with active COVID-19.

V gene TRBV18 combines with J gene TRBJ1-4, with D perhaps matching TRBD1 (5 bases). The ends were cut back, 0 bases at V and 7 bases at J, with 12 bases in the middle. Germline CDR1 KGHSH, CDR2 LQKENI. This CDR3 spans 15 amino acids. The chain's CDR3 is CASSPPNIRGEKLFF. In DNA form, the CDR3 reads TGTGCCAGCTCACCACCGAATATAAGGGGTGAAAAACTGTTTTTT.

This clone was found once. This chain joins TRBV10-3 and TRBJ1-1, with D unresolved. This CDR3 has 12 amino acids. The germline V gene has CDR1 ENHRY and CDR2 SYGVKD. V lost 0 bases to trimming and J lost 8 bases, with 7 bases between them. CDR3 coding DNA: TGTGCCATCAGTGAGTCCCCGGGGGAAGCTTTCTTT. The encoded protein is CAISESPGEAFF.

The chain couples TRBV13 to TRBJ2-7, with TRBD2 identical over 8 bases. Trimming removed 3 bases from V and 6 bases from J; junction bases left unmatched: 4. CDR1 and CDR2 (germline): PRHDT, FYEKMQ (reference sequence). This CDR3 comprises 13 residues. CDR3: CASSFPGTSEQYF. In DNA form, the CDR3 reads TGTGCCAGCAGCTTTCCCGGGACTAGCGAGCAGTACTTC.

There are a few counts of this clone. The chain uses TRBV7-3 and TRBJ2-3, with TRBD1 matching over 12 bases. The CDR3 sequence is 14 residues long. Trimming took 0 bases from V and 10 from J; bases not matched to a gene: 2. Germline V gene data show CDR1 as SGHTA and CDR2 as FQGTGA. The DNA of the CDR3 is TGTGCCAGCAGCTTAACGGGACAGGGGGCTCCGCAGTATTTT. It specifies CASSLTGQGAPQYF.

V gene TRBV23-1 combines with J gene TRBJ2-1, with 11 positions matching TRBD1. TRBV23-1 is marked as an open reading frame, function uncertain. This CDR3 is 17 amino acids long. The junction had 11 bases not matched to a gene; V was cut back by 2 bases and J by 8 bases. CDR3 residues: CASSQPPGTGGSDEQFF. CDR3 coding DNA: TGCGCCAGCAGTCAACCTCCGGGGACAGGGGGTTCGGATGAGCAGTTCTTC.

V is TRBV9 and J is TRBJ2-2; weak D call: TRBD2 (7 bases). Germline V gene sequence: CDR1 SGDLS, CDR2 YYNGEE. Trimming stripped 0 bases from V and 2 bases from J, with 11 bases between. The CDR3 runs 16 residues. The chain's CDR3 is CASSVAGGRNTGELFF. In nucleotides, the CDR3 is TGTGCCAGCAGCGTAGCGGGGGGCCGAAACACCGGGGAGCTGTTTTTT.

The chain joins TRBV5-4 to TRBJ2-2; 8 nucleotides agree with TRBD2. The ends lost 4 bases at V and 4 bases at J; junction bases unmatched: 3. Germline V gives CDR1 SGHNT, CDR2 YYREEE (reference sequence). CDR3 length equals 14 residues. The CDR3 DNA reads TGTGCCAGCAGCGCGGGGGGAATCACCGGGGAGCTGTTTTTT. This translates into CASSAGGITGELFF. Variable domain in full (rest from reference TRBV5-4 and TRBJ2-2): ETGVTQSPTHLIKTRGQQVTLRCSSQSGHNTVSWYQQALGQGPQFIFQYYREEENGRGNFPPRFSGLQFPNYSSELNVNALELDDSALYLCASSAGGITGELFFGEGSRLTVL.

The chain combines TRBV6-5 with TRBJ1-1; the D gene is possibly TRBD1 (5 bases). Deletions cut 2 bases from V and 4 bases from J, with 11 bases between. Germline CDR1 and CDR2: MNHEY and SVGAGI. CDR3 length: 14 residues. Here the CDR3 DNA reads TGTGCCAGCAGTTACCTGGGGCCCCTCACTGAAGCTTTCTTT. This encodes CASSYLGPLTEAFF.

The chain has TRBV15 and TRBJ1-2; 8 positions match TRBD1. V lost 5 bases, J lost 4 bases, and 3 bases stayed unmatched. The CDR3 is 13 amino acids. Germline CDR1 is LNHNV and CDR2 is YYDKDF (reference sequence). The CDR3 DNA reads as TGTGCCACCAGCCTGGACAGGGTCTATGGCTACACCTTC. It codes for CATSLDRVYGYTF.

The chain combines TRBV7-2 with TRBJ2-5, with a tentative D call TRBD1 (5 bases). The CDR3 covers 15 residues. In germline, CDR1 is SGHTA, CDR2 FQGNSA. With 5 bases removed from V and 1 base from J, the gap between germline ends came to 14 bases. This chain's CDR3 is CASSPPQGLQETQYF. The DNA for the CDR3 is TGTGCCAGCAGCCCCCCGCAGGGTCTCCAAGAGACCCAGTACTTC.

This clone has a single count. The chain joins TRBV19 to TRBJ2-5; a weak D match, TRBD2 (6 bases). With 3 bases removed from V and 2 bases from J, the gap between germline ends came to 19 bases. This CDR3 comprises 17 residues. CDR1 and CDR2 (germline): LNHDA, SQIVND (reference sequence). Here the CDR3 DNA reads TGTGCCAGTAGTATTGCGGCTTCTGGGGGGTCTCAAGAGACCCAGTACTTC. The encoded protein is CASSIAASGGSQETQYF.

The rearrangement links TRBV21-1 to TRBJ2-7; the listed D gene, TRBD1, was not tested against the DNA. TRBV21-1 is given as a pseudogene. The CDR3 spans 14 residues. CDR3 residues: CASTGEGGSYEQYF. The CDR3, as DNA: TGTGCCAGCACCGGGGAAGGGGGCAGCTACGAGCAGTACTTC.

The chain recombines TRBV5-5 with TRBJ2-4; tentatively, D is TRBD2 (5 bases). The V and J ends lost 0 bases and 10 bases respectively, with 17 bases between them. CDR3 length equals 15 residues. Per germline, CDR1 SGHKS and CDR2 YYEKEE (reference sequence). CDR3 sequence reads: CASSLEVLAGQIQYF. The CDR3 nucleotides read TGTGCCAGCAGCTTGGAAGTTCTAGCCGGGCAAATTCAGTACTTC. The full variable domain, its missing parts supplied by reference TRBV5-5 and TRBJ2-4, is DAGVTQSPTHLIKTRGQQVTLRCSPISGHKSVSWYQQVLGQGPQFIFQYYEKEERGRGNFPDRFSARQFPNYSSELNVNALLLGDSALYLCASSLEVLAGQIQYFGAGTRLSVL.

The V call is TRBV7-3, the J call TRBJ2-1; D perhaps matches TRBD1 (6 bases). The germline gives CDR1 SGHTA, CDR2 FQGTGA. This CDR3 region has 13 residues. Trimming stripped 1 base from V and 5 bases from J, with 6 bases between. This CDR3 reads CASSLRGHNEQFF. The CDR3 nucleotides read TGTGCCAGCAGCTTAAGGGGGCACAATGAGCAGTTCTTC.